Following are 6 T cell receptor beta chains from one sample sequenced in a study of lymphopenia after photon versus proton radiotherapy. Assay used: immunoSEQ multiplex PCR; TCRdb lists only in-frame clones, some missing. This table has 25,000 to 35,000 clones, about 83% appearing once. The sample consisted of peripheral blood, taken from a patient treated with proton-based radiotherapy. Source of these receptors: a woman aged 55-75 years with cholangiocarcinoma. Some clones in this sample may be carry-over from other donors' samples.

This chain connects TRBV6-1 to TRBJ2-7; D is uncertain. The CDR3 extends over 14 amino acids. The germline V gene has CDR1 MNHNS and CDR2 SASEGT. The V and J ends lost 2 bases and 3 bases respectively, with 11 bases between them. CDR3 DNA: TGTGCCAGCAGTGAATCCACCCCAGTCTACGAGCAGTACTTC. As protein: CASSESTPVYEQYF.

The chain recombines TRBV19 with TRBJ1-5; maybe TRBD1 (6 bases). This CDR3 is 11 amino acids long. Germline CDR1 LNHDA, CDR2 SQIVND (reference sequence). The V end lost 5 bases, the J end lost 15 bases, and 14 bases lay between the germline ends. CDR3 loop: CASSGWDTLHF. CDR3 nucleotide sequence: TGTGCCAGTAGTGGCTGGGACACCTTGCATTTT.

This chain uses TRBV6-1 with TRBJ2-7, with D perhaps matching TRBD1 or TRBD2 (5 bases each). Germline loops: CDR1 MNHNS, CDR2 SASEGT. CDR3 length: 15 amino acids. Trimming shortened V by 4 bases and J by 4 bases, and 17 bases separated the two germline ends. The CDR3, as DNA: TGTGCCAGCAGTGCCCGCGGGTCCAGGGAGTACGAGCAGTACTTC. Translating gives CASSARGSREYEQYF.

This clone was recorded once. V and J are TRBV7-2 and TRBJ1-1; D perhaps matches TRBD1 (5 bases). The CDR3 consists of 18 residues. Looked up from germline, CDR1 is SGHTA and CDR2 is FQGNSA. Deletions cut 2 bases from V and 3 bases from J, with 22 bases between. The CDR3 DNA follows: TGTGCCAGCAGCTTACGTTATGGTGACAGACATCGGGACACTGAAGCTTTCTTT. Encoded protein: CASSLRYGDRHRDTEAFF.

This chain joins TRBV19 and TRBJ1-1; 9 nucleotides match TRBD1. Trimming removed 5 bases from V and 5 bases from J; junction bases left unmatched: 12. Germline V gene lookup returns CDR1 LNHDA and CDR2 SQIVND (reference sequence). CDR3 length equals 16 residues. This CDR3 is CASSPNDRGYNTEAFF. Here the CDR3 DNA reads TGTGCCAGTAGTCCAAACGACAGGGGGTATAATACTGAAGCTTTCTTT.

The table lists this clone with a count of one. Other DNA sequences in this specimen translate into the identical CDR3. This chain links TRBV7-9 with TRBJ2-3; 7 bases agree with TRBD2. Germline V CDR1 and CDR2: SEHNR, FQNEAQ (reference sequence). The CDR3 is 16 residues long. V lost 1 base, J lost 0 bases, and 4 bases stayed unmatched. The chain's CDR3 is CASSLVVAGSTDTQYF. The CDR3 DNA sequence: TGTGCCAGCAGCTTAGTTGTAGCGGGTAGCACAGATACGCAGTATTTT.